This T cell receptor (beta chain) was captured in a study of cytotoxic CD8 clonotypes in ibrutinib-treated CLL. Study as a whole: Overall, some 25 responses were partial and 2 complete; following median 68 months, about 14 patients stayed remitted and some 12 progressed.

Sequencing used immunoSEQ multiplex PCR; TCRdb keeps in-frame clones, though not all of them. The profile shows approximately 130,000 clones, roughly 84% of them singletons. Germline V CDR1 and CDR2: SGHTA, FQGNSA. V dropped 5 bases and J dropped 2; count of bases not matched to a gene: 7. The CDR3 contains 16 residues. Sequencing was performed on PBMCs, taken after 24 months of ibrutinib treatment. The TCR originated in a human donor with chronic lymphocytic leukemia. The chain uses TRBV7-2 and TRBJ2-3; the match to TRBD2 covers 10 bases. The CDR3 DNA reads as TGTGCCAGCAGCCCCAGTACTAGCGGGACCACAGATACGCAGTATTTT. Translated: CASSPSTSGTTDTQYF.